This T cell receptor beta chain was profiled in a study of cytomegalovirus exposure and HLA in healthy donors. Whole-study findings and limits: Presence/absence analyses assumed roughly uniform sequencing depth across donors. CMV antigen specificity was confirmed in vitro for a few CMV-associated chains. Most of the CMV-associated TCR beta chains (in a later analysis) appeared to be HLA-restricted.

Notes on this clone: No antigen is known for it.

V lost 1 base and J lost 2; bases outside the gene matches: 3. The germline gives CDR1 SGHVS, CDR2 FQNEAQ. This CDR3 has 15 residues. At the time of sampling, donors were nominally healthy, though unrecorded immune exposures were likely. PCR primers comprised 60 Vbeta and 13 Jbeta primers. The assay was immunoSEQ multiplex PCR, and TCRdb's table has in-frame clones only and misses some. This table holds around 55,000 clones, over 55% found once. Sequenced input: PBMCs. The chain carries TRBV7-8 and TRBJ2-3; 7 bases align to TRBD1. This sequence originates from a man in his forties in good health and CMV-seropositive. In DNA, the CDR3 is TGTGCCAGCAGCTTAGACAGGGGCCTCACAGATACGCAGTATTTT. Its translation: CASSLDRGLTDTQYF. Using reference TRBV7-8 and TRBJ2-3 for the parts outside the CDR3, the full variable domain is GAGVSQSPRYKVAKRGQDVALRCDPISGHVSLFWYQQALGQGPEFLTYFQNEAQLDKSGLPSDRFFAERPEGSVSTLKIQRTQQEDSAVYLCASSLDRGLTDTQYFGPGTRLTVL.